The 30 T cell receptor beta chains below all came from one sample that was sequenced in a study of blood T cell repertoires in COVID-19. Clones were sequenced by immunoSEQ multiplex PCR, and TCRdb holds only the in-frame ones, with some missing. The sample consists of about 160,000 clones, about 90% of them appearing once. The sequenced sample was peripheral blood. The receptors shown here come from a man in his thirties or forties with COVID-19, enrolled during active disease.

V and J are TRBV18 and TRBJ1-4, with D perhaps matching TRBD1 (5 bases). Germline-derived CDR1 and CDR2 are KGHSH and LQKENI. Trimming took 2 bases from V and 7 from J, leaving 11 bases between them. The CDR3 spans 14 residues. The CDR3 DNA reads TGTGCCAGCTCACCAGACAGTTCTAGTGAAAAACTGTTTTTT. Translating it yields CASSPDSSSEKLFF.

The chain uses TRBV4-2 and TRBJ1-2; D possibly corresponds to TRBD1 (5 bases). This CDR3 comprises 15 residues. Trimming cost V 0 bases and J 8 bases, with 16 bases left between them. CDR1 and CDR2 from the germline V gene are LGHNA and YNFKEQ. The CDR3 protein is CASSQDIGVLRGYTF. The DNA of the CDR3 is TGTGCCAGCAGCCAAGATATAGGGGTTTTACGGGGCTACACCTTC.

This chain links TRBV18 with TRBJ2-1; tentative D call: TRBD2 (5 bases). Germline V CDR1 and CDR2: KGHSH, LQKENI. The CDR3 runs 13 residues. Between the trimmed V and J ends, which lost 2 bases and 9 bases, there was a span of 11 bases. The CDR3 region has the DNA TGTGCCAGCTCACCAAGTGCTCGGGGTGAGCAGTTCTTC. This codes for CASSPSARGEQFF.

About this clone itself: This CDR3 is also generated by other DNA sequences in the sample. The gene calls are TRBV7-9 and TRBJ2-3, with 12 bases that match TRBD2. CDR3 length: 18 residues. V shed 3 bases and J 4 bases; nucleotides not matched to a gene: 11. Germline V gene sequence: CDR1 SEHNR, CDR2 FQNEAQ (reference sequence). The DNA of the CDR3 is TGTGCCAGCAGCTTGGGCCTAGCGGGAGGGCCTGCCGCAGATACGCAGTATTTT. The encoded protein is CASSLGLAGGPAADTQYF.

This clone was detected once. The chain joins TRBV5-1 to TRBJ2-5; the match to TRBD1 covers 9 bases. Losses at the gene ends were 3 bases for V and 5 bases for J; bases not matched to a gene: 8. Germline V lookup: CDR1 SGHRS, CDR2 YFSETQ. This CDR3 contains 15 residues. The CDR3 nucleotides read TGCGCCAGCAGCTCCTGGACAGGGGCGGGGGAGACCCAGTACTTC. Encoded protein: CASSSWTGAGETQYF.

This chain links TRBV28 with TRBJ1-4, with D tentatively TRBD1 (6 bases). The V gene lost 6 bases and the J gene lost 5 bases, with 16 bases spanning the gap. Germline-derived CDR1 and CDR2 are MDHEN and SYDVKM. The CDR3 sequence is 15 residues long. CDR3 DNA sequence: TGTGCCAGCAGCAGAGGGACACGGGCGAATGAAAAACTGTTTTTT. It codes for CASSRGTRANEKLFF.

This chain joins TRBV5-4 and TRBJ2-2; 9 positions agree with TRBD1. The germline gives CDR1 SGHNT, CDR2 YYREEE (reference sequence). This CDR3 region has 16 residues. J was trimmed by 2 bases and V by 4 bases; bases with no gene match: 6. CDR3 in DNA: TGTGCCAGCAGCCCCGGACAGGGGCTCAACACCGGGGAGCTGTTTTTT. It encodes CASSPGQGLNTGELFF.

The rearrangement joins TRBV7-8 to TRBJ2-7, with 9 bases lining up with TRBD2. J lost 3 bases, V lost 3 bases, and 6 bases had no gene match. Germline V CDR1 and CDR2: SGHVS, FQNEAQ. The CDR3 is 15 amino acids. CDR3 sequence: CASSFLSSGGYEQYF. The DNA of the CDR3 is TGTGCCAGCAGCTTTTTAAGTAGCGGGGGCTACGAGCAGTACTTC.

The chain links TRBV7-9 to TRBJ1-2; 9 bases map to TRBD1. Germline CDR1 and CDR2: SEHNR and FQNEAQ (reference sequence). Unmatched junction bases numbered 8, after V lost 1 base and J lost 2 bases. The CDR3 runs to 17 residues. The CDR3 nucleotides are TGTGCCAGCAGCTTAGGGGACAGGGAGTGGGGCAACTATGGCTACACCTTC. This translates into CASSLGDREWGNYGYTF.

The chain uses TRBV7-3 and TRBJ2-1; D might be TRBD1 (6 bases). V was clipped by 5 bases and J by 10 bases, with 15 bases between them. Germline CDR1 and CDR2: SGHTA and FQGTGA. The CDR3 has 13 residues. CDR3 in amino acids: CASSTTGYHEQFF. CDR3 nucleotides: TGTGCCAGCAGCACAACAGGGTATCACGAGCAGTTCTTC.

The V and J genes are TRBV30 and TRBJ2-3; TRBD2 matches at 10 bases. Trimming at V came to 2 bases and at J to 6 bases, leaving 2 bases not matched to a gene. CDR1 is GTSNPN and CDR2 is SVGIG in the germline V gene (reference sequence). The CDR3 has 13 residues. Written as DNA, the CDR3 is TGTGCCTGGAGTACTAGCGGGACTGATACGCAGTATTTT. Translation gives CAWSTSGTDTQYF.

This clone has a single count. The V and J genes are TRBV7-9 and TRBJ1-2; D is undetermined. V shed 2 bases and J shed 3 bases, with 7 bases lying between them. In germline, CDR1 is SEHNR, CDR2 FQNEAQ (reference sequence). The CDR3 runs to 13 residues. The CDR3 sequence is CASSLWADYGYTF. For the CDR3, the DNA is TGTGCCAGCAGCTTATGGGCTGACTATGGCTACACCTTC.

This clone occurred once. This chain's CDR3 is CASSSPSGPETQYF. The CDR3 nucleotides read TGTGCCAGCAGCTCCCCTAGCGGACCAGAGACCCAGTACTTC. The rearrangement uses TRBV7-2 and TRBJ2-5; TRBD2 aligns across 7 bases. The germline V gene has CDR1 SGHTA and CDR2 FQGNSA. This CDR3 spans 14 amino acids. Unmatched junction bases numbered 6, after V lost 4 bases and J lost 4 bases.

The chain has TRBV5-1 and TRBJ2-1; D may be TRBD2 (7 bases). Germline CDR1 SGHRS, CDR2 YFSETQ. V was clipped by 4 bases and J by 6 bases, with 17 bases between them. This CDR3 has 15 residues. This CDR3 is CASSNLGAGANEQFF. The CDR3 region has the DNA TGCGCCAGCAGCAACCTTGGGGCGGGGGCCAATGAGCAGTTCTTC.

V usage is TRBV3-1 (or the pseudogene TRBV3-2) and J usage is TRBJ2-2, with D maybe TRBD2 (7 bases). CDR1 is LGHDT, CDR2 YNNKEL, per germline (reference sequence). Trimming removed 0 bases from V and 4 bases from J, with 12 bases in between. The CDR3 spans 16 residues. The DNA of the CDR3 is TGTGCCAGCAGCCAAGAGCGGGGGCGAGGCACCGGGGAGCTGTTTTTT. Its translation is CASSQERGRGTGELFF.

The chain combines TRBV2 with TRBJ1-2, with D hard to call. CDR3 size: 11 residues. V lost 10 bases and J 4 bases, leaving 10 bases between the germline ends. The germline V gene encodes CDR1 SNHLY and CDR2 FYNNEI. The CDR3 is CATGRPYGYTF. The CDR3 coding sequence is TGTGCCACCGGGAGGCCCTATGGCTACACCTTC.

The CDR3 DNA sequence: TGCGCCAGCAGCTACCCCGAGGGGGAGTGGGATAGCGCAGATACGCAGTATTTT. Its protein product is CASSYPEGEWDSADTQYF. The chain uses TRBV5-1 and TRBJ2-3, with D tentatively TRBD1 (6 bases). There are 18 residues in the CDR3. V was trimmed by 3 bases and J by 4 bases, leaving 24 bases between them. Looked up from germline, CDR1 is SGHRS and CDR2 is YFSETQ.

The chain carries TRBV7-2 and TRBJ1-5; 8 bases match TRBD1. V trimming: 1 base; J trimming: 4 bases; junction bases outside the gene matches: 9. The CDR3 covers 17 residues. Germline V gene sequence: CDR1 SGHTA, CDR2 FQGNSA. CDR3 sequence reads: CASSLGAGGNANQPQHF. CDR3 nucleotide sequence: TGTGCCAGCAGCTTAGGGGCAGGGGGCAACGCGAATCAGCCCCAGCATTTT.

V usage is TRBV9 and J usage is TRBJ1-2; TRBD1 aligns across 8 bases. CDR1 and CDR2 (germline): SGDLS, YYNGEE. The CDR3 length is 17 residues. V dropped 0 bases and J dropped 9; count of bases not matched to a gene: 16. In nucleotides, the CDR3 is TGTGCCAGCAGCGTAGATGACAGGACAGGGATCCTTGGTCGCTACACCTTC. Translating it yields CASSVDDRTGILGRYTF.

V is TRBV19 and J is TRBJ2-7; the match to TRBD2 covers 9 bases. The CDR3 consists of 18 residues. Germline trimming cut 5 bases from V and 2 bases from J; bases unmatched to any gene: 16. CDR1 LNHDA and CDR2 SQIVND come from the germline V gene (reference sequence). CDR3 DNA: TGTGCCAGTAGTTCACGGACTAGCGAGACCGCGGCTCCCTACGAGCAGTACTTC. This gives the protein CASSSRTSETAAPYEQYF. Drawing the rest from reference TRBV19 and TRBJ2-7, the complete variable domain is DGGITQSPKYLFRKEGQNVTLSCEQNLNHDAMYWYRQDPGQGLRLIYYSQIVNDFQKGDIAEGYSVSREKKESFPLTVTSAQKNPTAFYLCASSSRTSETAAPYEQYFGPGTRLTVT.

The CDR3 region is CASSILADLYNEQFF. Here the CDR3 DNA reads TGTGCCAGCTCTATATTAGCGGACTTATACAATGAGCAGTTCTTC. The J gene is TRBJ2-1, the V gene TRBV18; tentatively, D is TRBD2 (6 bases). The V end lost 6 bases, the J end lost 4 bases, and 16 bases lay between the germline ends. The CDR3 sequence is 15 residues long. Germline CDR1 is KGHSH and CDR2 is LQKENI. Filled out from reference TRBV18 and TRBJ2-1, the complete variable domain reads NAGVMQNPRHLVRRRGQEARLRCSPMKGHSHVYWYRQLPEEGLKFMVYLQKENIIDESGMPKERFSAEFPKEGPSILRIQQVVRGDSAAYFCASSILADLYNEQFFGPGTRLTVL.

The chain uses TRBV7-8 and TRBJ1-1; D gene ambiguous. V was trimmed by 6 bases and J by 0 bases, leaving 8 bases between them. Per the germline V gene, CDR1 is SGHVS and CDR2 is FQNEAQ. The CDR3 runs to 13 residues. CDR3 nucleotides: TGTGCCAGCAGGCAGGTCATGAACACTGAAGCTTTCTTT. Residues: CASRQVMNTEAFF.

In DNA form, the CDR3 reads TGTGCCAGTAGCGTAGCGGGAGACCGGTACGAGCAGTACTTC. Protein: CASSVAGDRYEQYF. The genes are TRBV19 and TRBJ2-7; TRBD2 matches 9 bases. Trimming removed 6 bases from V and 4 bases from J; junction bases left unmatched: 7. Germline V gene sequence: CDR1 LNHDA, CDR2 SQIVND (reference sequence). The CDR3 spans 14 residues.

V and J are TRBV2 and TRBJ2-2, with 12 bases identical to TRBD2. Per germline, CDR1 SNHLY and CDR2 FYNNEI. This CDR3 comprises 18 residues. The V and J ends lost 0 bases and 5 bases, in that order; junction bases with no gene match: 7. This chain's CDR3 is CASSEARLAGGQTGELFF. In nucleotides, the CDR3 is TGTGCCAGCAGTGAAGCGCGTCTAGCGGGAGGGCAAACCGGGGAGCTGTTTTTT.

The rearrangement joins TRBV14 to TRBJ1-2; TRBD1 aligns across 7 bases. The CDR3 consists of 13 residues. The V gene end was trimmed by 5 bases and the J gene end by 4 bases; junction bases not matched to a gene: 4. The germline V gene encodes CDR1 SGHDN and CDR2 FVKESK. In DNA form, the CDR3 reads TGTGCCAGCAGCGAGGGACAGCTCTATGGCTACACCTTC. It yields the protein CASSEGQLYGYTF.

The chain has TRBV7-9 and TRBJ2-7, with 7 bases matching TRBD2. The CDR3 has 16 amino acids. The germline V gene encodes CDR1 SEHNR and CDR2 FQNEAQ (reference sequence). Trimming removed 3 bases from V and 5 bases from J; junction bases left unmatched: 13. In nucleotides, the CDR3 is TGTGCCAGCAGCTTCCGGGGAGGGCTAGTAGGCGACGAGCAGTACTTC. Its translation: CASSFRGGLVGDEQYF.

The V and J genes are TRBV5-1 and TRBJ2-1, with 9 bases lining up with TRBD1. This CDR3 is 13 amino acids long. V was pared by 5 bases and J by 6 bases, with 3 bases of the junction left unmatched. The germline gives CDR1 SGHRS, CDR2 YFSETQ. The CDR3 DNA is TGCGCCAGCAGGACAGGGGGATTCAATGAGCAGTTCTTC. Protein product: CASRTGGFNEQFF.

This chain joins TRBV11-2 and TRBJ1-5; D is possibly TRBD1 (6 bases). Germline V gene sequence: CDR1 SGHAT, CDR2 FQNNGV. Trimming left V 4 bases short and J 7 bases short, with 14 bases between. The CDR3 is 14 residues long. The CDR3 is CASSYTGTRQPQHF. The CDR3 DNA sequence: TGTGCCAGCAGCTACACAGGGACACGGCAGCCCCAGCATTTT.

This chain links TRBV3-1 (or the pseudogene TRBV3-2) with TRBJ2-7, with a possible D match to TRBD1 (5 bases). The CDR3 loop spans 14 amino acids. The germline V and J ends were trimmed by 1 base and 3 bases, with 10 bases remaining between them. The germline gives CDR1 LGHDT, CDR2 YNNKEL (reference sequence). CDR3 nucleotides: TGTGCCAGCAGCCAAGGGGCCGGACACTACGAGCAGTACTTC. Encoded protein: CASSQGAGHYEQYF.

The chain carries TRBV24-1 and TRBJ2-5, with TRBD2 matching over 10 bases. Trimming took 3 bases from V and 3 from J; bases not matched to a gene: 3. Per the germline V gene, CDR1 is KGHDR and CDR2 is SFDVKD. The CDR3 sequence is 15 residues long. The CDR3 spells CATSDHGTSEETQYF. CDR3 nucleotide sequence: TGTGCCACCAGTGATCACGGGACTAGCGAAGAGACCCAGTACTTC.